The following is a TCR beta chain sequence with its context. There are many counts of this clone. What this receptor recognizes is not known. Per-base quality was not reported, and no clone a single base away is much larger than it. From the cysteine up to the phenylalanine, the CDR3 has a length of 12 residues. The entry retains the CDR3 DNA only, 36 bases that are in frame from base 1. V sheds 5 bases and J sheds 6 bases, leaving 6 bases between their ends. Based on the germline V gene (reference sequence), the CDR1 and CDR2 sequences are SGHNT and YYREEE. The entry originates in a study of metastatic and nonmetastatic thyroid tumors (TCRdb year 2020). Context from the whole study: For patients with malignant and with benign thyroid disease, the researchers compared repertoires between peripheral blood samples and tumor or nodule tissue samples. Findings and caveats that apply to the study as a whole: In both blood and tumor samples, TCR beta diversity was reported to be significantly higher in malignant tumors than in benign nodules.

The library came from PCR. The instrument was an Illumina HiSeq 4000. The TCR beta-chain CDR3 region of each patient was profiled by high-throughput sequencing. In the paper's pipeline: CDR3 differences across clinicopathological groups were used to build a classifier for discriminating distant-metastatic papillary thyroid cancer patients. To measure repertoire diversity the researchers used the Shannon index, while the Morisita-Horn index served to gauge how similar the tumor and blood repertoires were. The public sequencing data were trimmed at Q25 with fastp and processed into clonotypes with MiXCR by TCRdb, which kept only in-frame beta chains. TCRdb, not the authors, supplied the V and J calls. Here the sample has about 20,000 clones; less than 20% occur a single time. The leading ten clones occupy about 36% of the sample. None of the patients had been given any treatment before thyroid surgery. Patient clinical samples collected from about 2012 to 2019 were retrospectively analysed using T-cell receptor beta sequencing.

The material sequenced was blood. Recombination connected TRBV5-4 to TRBJ1-6, with the D gene not confidently named. The clonotype comes from a female donor with papillary thyroid cancer or a benign thyroid nodule (not recorded which). Some clones in this sample may be carry-over from other donors' samples. The sequenced DNA: TGTGCCAGCAGGGCAGCTAATTCACCCCTCCACTTT. Its translation is CASRAANSPLHF.